The rows below give T cell receptor beta chains drawn from one sample of a study of human T cells and chemical hapten exposure. TCRdb ran MiXCR on the RACE reads and lists one entry per CDR3 protein. This table holds about 250,000 distinct CDR3 sequences, almost 8% found once. The sample was whole blood, taken in connection with sensitization to the hapten diphenylcyclopropenone (DPC). These receptors came from a young man with alopecia areata. Some clones in this sample may be carry-over from other donors' samples. The CDR3 runs from the conserved cysteine through the conserved F or W. Each record gives: clone size, J gene, V gene, D gene, CDR3 protein, CDR3 DNA. D genes are given only for firm matches. A row's size may be missing; if present it is once, few, many or a size class.

many,TRBJ2-2,TRBV15,.,CATSRELGLANTGELFF,TGTGCCACCAGCAGAGAACTTGGCCTCGCGAACACCGGGGAGCTGTTTTTT
.,TRBJ1-3,TRBV6-6,TRBD1,CASSFQGGSGNTIYF,TGTGCCAGCAGTTTCCAGGGGGGCTCTGGAAACACCATATATTTT
few,TRBJ2-1,TRBV4-1,.,CASSQEERISPHGEFF,TGCGCCAGCAGCCAAGAGGAACGGATCTCTCCCCATGGGGAGTTCTTC
.,TRBJ2-7,TRBV29-1,.,CSVVGGAGYEQYF,TGCAGCGTTGTTGGGGGCGCGGGATACGAGCAGTACTTC
few,TRBJ1-1,TRBV7-9,.,CASSSHAGGRNTEAFF,TGTGCCAGCAGCTCACACGCCGGTGGCAGGAACACTGAAGCTTTCTTT
.,TRBJ1-6,TRBV6-5,.,CASSYFGGGISPLHF,TGTGCCAGCAGTTATTTCGGGGGCGGTATTTCACCCCTCCACTTT
few,TRBJ1-3,TRBV9,.,CASSVDVGSGSGNTIYF,TGTGCCAGCAGCGTAGACGTTGGGTCCGGGTCTGGAAACACCATATATTTT
few,TRBJ2-1,TRBV4-3,TRBD2,CASSQDLASGVGEQFF,TGCGCCAGCAGCCAAGATCTGGCTAGCGGGGTCGGTGAGCAGTTCTTC
many,TRBJ1-3,TRBV7-2,.,CASSLSGISGNTIYF,TGTGCCAGCAGCCTTAGTGGGATCTCTGGAAACACCATATATTTT
many,TRBJ2-3,TRBV20-1,TRBD2,CSARLLAGNTDTQYF,TGCAGTGCTAGACTACTAGCGGGGAACACAGATACGCAGTATTTT
few,TRBJ2-3,TRBV4-1,.,CASSQVPGTDTQYF,TGCGCCAGCAGCCAAGTCCCAGGCACAGATACGCAGTATTTT
few,TRBJ2-5,TRBV5-1,.,CASSLEDQGQETQYF,TGCGCCAGCAGCTTGGAAGACCAAGGACAAGAGACCCAGTACTTC
.,TRBJ2-1,TRBV7-6,TRBD1,CASRDRGRKEQFF,TGTGCCAGCCGGGACAGGGGAAGAAAGGAGCAGTTCTTC
many,TRBJ1-6,TRBV7-3,.,CASNRRNNSPLHF,TGTGCCTCCAACAGGCGGAATAATTCACCCCTCCACTTT
.,TRBJ2-4,TRBV6-6,TRBD1,CASSPGQGEDHIQYF,TGTGCCAGCAGTCCGGGACAGGGGGAGGATCATATTCAGTACTTC
few,TRBJ1-1,TRBV20-1,.,CSGLVNTEAFF,TGCAGTGGATTGGTAAACACTGAAGCTTTCTTT
few,TRBJ2-2,TRBV27,.,CASSNIENTGELFF,TGTGCCAGCAGCAACATTGAAAACACCGGGGAGCTGTTTTTT
.,TRBJ1-2,TRBV7-9,TRBD1,CASSLAIKGATDGYTF,TGTGCCAGCAGCTTAGCGATTAAGGGGGCGACGGATGGCTACACCTTC
.,TRBJ1-2,TRBV20-1,.,CSAQPPDRDTGYTF,TGCAGTGCCCAACCCCCAGACCGGGACACCGGCTACACCTTC
.,TRBJ2-2,TRBV6-2/TRBV6-3,TRBD2,CASKLAGDTGELFF,TGTGCCAGCAAGCTAGCGGGGGATACCGGGGAGCTGTTTTTT
many,TRBJ2-7,TRBV4-2,.,CASSHDSYEQYF,TGTGCCAGCAGCCACGACAGCTACGAGCAGTACTTC
.,TRBJ2-5,TRBV6-2/TRBV6-3,.,CASSYSIVQETQYF,TGTGCCAGCAGTTACTCGATCGTGCAAGAGACCCAGTACTTC
many,TRBJ2-3,TRBV11-1,.,CASRLSRGPVGDTQYF,TGTGCCAGCAGACTGTCTCGGGGCCCAGTGGGAGATACGCAGTATTTT
.,TRBJ2-1,TRBV20-1,TRBD2,CSALVAGGYNEQFF,TGCAGTGCCTTGGTGGCGGGGGGATACAATGAGCAGTTCTTC
.,TRBJ2-7,TRBV29-1,.,CSVWDIGYEQYF,TGCAGCGTTTGGGACATTGGGTACGAGCAGTACTTC
few,TRBJ2-3,TRBV27,TRBD2,CASSETSGGVTDTQYF,TGTGCCAGCAGTGAAACTAGCGGGGGTGTCACAGATACGCAGTATTTT
few,TRBJ1-1,TRBV20-1,TRBD1,CSARVTGSHTEAFF,TGCAGTGCTAGGGTGACAGGGTCCCACACTGAAGCTTTCTTT
few,TRBJ1-2,TRBV4-1,.,CASSQAGYGYTF,TGCGCCAGCAGCCAAGCCGGATATGGCTACACCTTC
few,TRBJ1-5,TRBV7-2,.,CASSLGGQLNQPQHF,TGTGCCAGCAGCTTAGGAGGGCAGCTCAATCAGCCCCAGCATTTT
few,TRBJ1-1,TRBV6-5,.,CASSYLGGGPNTEAFF,TGTGCCAGCAGTTACTTAGGTGGGGGTCCGAACACTGAAGCTTTCTTT
.,TRBJ1-2,TRBV29-1,TRBD1,CSVAMTGSYGYTF,TGCAGCGTTGCGATGACAGGGAGCTATGGCTACACCTTC
few,TRBJ2-7,TRBV6-2/TRBV6-3,TRBD1,CASRGTGVDYEQYF,TGTGCCAGCAGAGGGACAGGGGTGGACTACGAGCAGTACTTC
.,TRBJ1-2,TRBV6-2/TRBV6-3,.,CASSMTAQANYGYTF,TGTGCCAGCAGCATGACAGCCCAAGCTAACTATGGCTACACCTTC
many,TRBJ1-3,TRBV12-3/TRBV12-4,.,CASSLLSGSAGNTIYF,TGTGCCAGCAGTTTGTTATCAGGGTCGGCTGGAAACACCATATATTTT
many,TRBJ2-1,TRBV10-3,.,CAISFQEGIEQFF,TGTGCCATCAGTTTCCAGGAGGGGATTGAGCAGTTCTTC
few,TRBJ1-6,TRBV7-2,.,CASSPASAGVFGSPLHF,TGTGCCAGCAGCCCCGCCTCCGCAGGGGTTTTCGGTTCACCCCTCCACTTT
.,TRBJ2-5,TRBV5-1,.,CASSLRAQTHQETQYF,TGCGCCAGCAGCCTCCGGGCTCAGACCCACCAAGAGACCCAGTACTTC
many,TRBJ1-5,TRBV27,.,CASSLWSVGRQPQHF,TGTGCCAGCAGTTTATGGTCTGTTGGTCGACAGCCCCAGCATTTT
.,TRBJ2-6,TRBV9,.,CASSYPLQGLSSSGANVLTF,TGTGCCAGCAGCTATCCCTTGCAGGGTCTCTCCAGCTCTGGGGCCAACGTCCTGACTTTC
few,TRBJ1-2,TRBV5-1,TRBD1,CASSSRKTGGGNNGYTF,TGCGCCAGCAGCTCCCGGAAGACAGGGGGCGGTAATAATGGCTACACCTTC
few,TRBJ1-5,TRBV3-1,.,CASSQDGGRSQPQHF,TGTGCCAGCAGCCAAGACGGGGGGCGCAGTCAGCCCCAGCATTTT
many,TRBJ1-1,TRBV7-9,.,CASVIRVGSTEAFF,TGTGCCAGCGTGATCAGGGTTGGGAGCACTGAAGCTTTCTTT
.,TRBJ1-2,TRBV20-1,TRBD1,CSASDPGQGGYGYTF,TGCAGTGCTAGTGACCCGGGACAGGGCGGCTATGGCTACACCTTC
.,TRBJ2-2,TRBV10-2,.,CVSIGTSNTGELFF,TGCGTCAGCATAGGGACATCGAACACCGGGGAGCTGTTTTTT
.,TRBJ2-1,TRBV5-4,TRBD1,CASSSLLGQGYNEQFF,TGTGCCAGCAGCTCCCTCTTGGGACAGGGCTACAATGAGCAGTTCTTC
few,TRBJ1-1,TRBV7-8,.,CASSSPRGTEAFF,TGTGCCAGCAGCTCCCCTCGAGGGACTGAAGCTTTCTTT
.,TRBJ2-3,TRBV20-1,.,CSAAIGNTDTQYF,TGCAGTGCTGCCATAGGGAACACAGATACGCAGTATTTT
.,TRBJ2-2,TRBV6-1,.,CASSHNLATLFTGELFF,TGTGCCAGCAGCCACAACCTAGCCACCCTTTTCACCGGGGAGCTGTTTTTT
many,TRBJ2-5,TRBV7-6,.,CASSSSAKETQYF,TGTGCCAGCAGCTCCTCGGCGAAAGAGACCCAGTACTTC
many,TRBJ1-1,TRBV4-3,TRBD1,CASSQDLDQGGSGTEAFF,TGCGCCAGCAGCCAAGATTTGGACCAGGGGGGTTCCGGGACTGAAGCTTTCTTT
many,TRBJ1-1,TRBV5-1,.,CASSLTGTNTEAFF,TGTGCCAGCAGCTTAACAGGGACGAACACTGAAGCTTTCTTT
.,TRBJ1-4,TRBV2,.,CASNRDGDLNEKLFF,TGTGCCAGCAACAGGGATGGAGACCTTAATGAAAAACTGTTTTTT
.,TRBJ1-2,TRBV5-6,.,CASSRSSTSTYGYTF,TGTGCCAGCAGCCGAAGCTCGACAAGTACCTATGGCTACACCTTC
few,TRBJ1-1,TRBV4-1,.,CASSPGQASNTEAFF,TGCGCCAGCAGCCCTGGGCAGGCTTCGAACACTGAAGCTTTCTTT
.,TRBJ1-1,TRBV5-1,.,CASSLGWGTEAFF,TGCGCCAGCAGCCTGGGCTGGGGCACTGAAGCTTTCTTT